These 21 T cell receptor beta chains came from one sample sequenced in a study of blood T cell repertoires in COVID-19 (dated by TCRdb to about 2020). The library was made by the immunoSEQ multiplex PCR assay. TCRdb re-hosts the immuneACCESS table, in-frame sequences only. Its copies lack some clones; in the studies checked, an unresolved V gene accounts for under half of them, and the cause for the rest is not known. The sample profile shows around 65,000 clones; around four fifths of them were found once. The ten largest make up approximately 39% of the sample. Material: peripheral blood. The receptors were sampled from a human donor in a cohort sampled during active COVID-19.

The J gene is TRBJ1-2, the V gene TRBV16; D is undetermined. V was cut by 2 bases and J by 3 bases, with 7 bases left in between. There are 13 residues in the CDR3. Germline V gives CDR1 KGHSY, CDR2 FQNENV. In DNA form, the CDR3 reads TGTGCCAGCAGCCAACAGCGAGACTATGGCTACACCTTC. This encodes CASSQQRDYGYTF.

The CDR3 coding sequence is TGTGCCTGGAGTGCGGGACAGGGATTTTACGAGCAGTACTTC. This gives the protein CAWSAGQGFYEQYF. The rearrangement uses TRBV30 and TRBJ2-7; 9 bases match TRBD1. With 1 base clipped from V and 4 bases from J, the junction kept 5 bases outside the gene matches. The CDR3 has 14 residues. Germline-derived CDR1 and CDR2 are GTSNPN and SVGIG (reference sequence).

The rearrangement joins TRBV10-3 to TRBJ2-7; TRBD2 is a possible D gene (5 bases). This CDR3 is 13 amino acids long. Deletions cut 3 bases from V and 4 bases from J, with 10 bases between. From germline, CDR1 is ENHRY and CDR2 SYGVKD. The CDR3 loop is CAISERGGYEQYF. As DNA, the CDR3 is TGTGCCATCAGTGAACGAGGAGGTTACGAGCAGTACTTC.

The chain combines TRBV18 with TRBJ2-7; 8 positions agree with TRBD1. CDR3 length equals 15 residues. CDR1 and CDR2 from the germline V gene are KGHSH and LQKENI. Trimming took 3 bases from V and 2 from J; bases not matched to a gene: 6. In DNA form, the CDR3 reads TGTGCCAGCTCACCTCCGAGACAGGGGACCTACGAGCAGTACTTC. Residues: CASSPPRQGTYEQYF.

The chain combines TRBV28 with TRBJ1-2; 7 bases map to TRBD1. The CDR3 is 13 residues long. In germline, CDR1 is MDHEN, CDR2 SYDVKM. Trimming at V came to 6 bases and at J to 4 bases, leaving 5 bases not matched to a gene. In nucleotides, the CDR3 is TGTGCCAGCAGCCCTACAGGGGCCTATGGCTACACCTTC. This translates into CASSPTGAYGYTF.

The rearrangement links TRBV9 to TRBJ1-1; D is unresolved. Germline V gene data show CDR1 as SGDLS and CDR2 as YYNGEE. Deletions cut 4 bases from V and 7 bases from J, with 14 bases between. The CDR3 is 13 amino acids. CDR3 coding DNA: TGTGCCAGCAGCCCACAGAGTCGGAATGAAGCTTTCTTT. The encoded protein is CASSPQSRNEAFF.

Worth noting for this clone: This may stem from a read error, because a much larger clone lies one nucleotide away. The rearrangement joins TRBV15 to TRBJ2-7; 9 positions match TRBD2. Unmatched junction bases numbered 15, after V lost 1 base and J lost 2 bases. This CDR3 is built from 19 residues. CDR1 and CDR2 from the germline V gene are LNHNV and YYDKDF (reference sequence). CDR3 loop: CATSRVSPSSGAFPYEQYF. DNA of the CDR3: TGTGCCACCAGCAGAGTTTCGCCCTCTAGCGGGGCATTCCCCTACGAGCAGTACTTC. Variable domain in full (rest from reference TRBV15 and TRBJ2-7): DAMVIQNPRYQVTQFGKPVTLSCSQTLNHNVMYWYQQKSSQAPKLLFHYYDKDFNNEADTPDNFQSRRPNTSFCFLDIRSPGLGDTAMYLCATSRVSPSSGAFPYEQYFGPGTRLTVT.

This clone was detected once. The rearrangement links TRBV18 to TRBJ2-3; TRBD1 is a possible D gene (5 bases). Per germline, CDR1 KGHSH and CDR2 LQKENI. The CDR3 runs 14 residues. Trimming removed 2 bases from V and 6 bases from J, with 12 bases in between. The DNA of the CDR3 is TGTGCCAGCTCACCATCGCAGGGATGGGATACGCAGTATTTT. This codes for CASSPSQGWDTQYF.

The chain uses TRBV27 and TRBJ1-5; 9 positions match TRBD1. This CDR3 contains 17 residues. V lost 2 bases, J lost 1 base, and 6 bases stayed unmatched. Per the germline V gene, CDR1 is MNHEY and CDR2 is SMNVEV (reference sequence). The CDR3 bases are TGTGCCAGCAGTTTAACAGGGGGCGCAGGAAGCAATCAGCCCCAGCATTTT. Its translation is CASSLTGGAGSNQPQHF.

CDR3 DNA: TGTGCCAGCAGTTTCCTTTCCGGATCGGGCTATGGCTACACCTTC. Translation: CASSFLSGSGYGYTF. V usage is TRBV28 and J usage is TRBJ1-2; no reliable D call. This CDR3 spans 15 amino acids. Germline-derived CDR1 and CDR2 are MDHEN and SYDVKM. The V end lost 3 bases, the J end lost 4 bases, and 15 bases lay between the germline ends.

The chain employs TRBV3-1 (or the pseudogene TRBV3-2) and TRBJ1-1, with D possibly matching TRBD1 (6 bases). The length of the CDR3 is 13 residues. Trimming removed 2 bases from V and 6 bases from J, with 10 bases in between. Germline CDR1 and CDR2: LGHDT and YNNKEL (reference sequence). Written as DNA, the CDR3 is TGTGCCAGCAGCCAACAACAGGGCGCTGAAGCTTTCTTT. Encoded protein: CASSQQQGAEAFF.

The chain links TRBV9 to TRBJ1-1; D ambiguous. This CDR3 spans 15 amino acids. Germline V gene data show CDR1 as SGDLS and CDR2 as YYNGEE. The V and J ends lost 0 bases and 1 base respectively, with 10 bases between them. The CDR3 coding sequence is TGTGCCAGCAGCGTAGAGCCAGGTTCGAACACTGAAGCTTTCTTT. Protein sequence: CASSVEPGSNTEAFF. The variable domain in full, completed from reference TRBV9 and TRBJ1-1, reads DSGVTQTPKHLITATGQRVTLRCSPRSGDLSVYWYQQSLDQGLQFLIQYYNGEERAKGNILERFSAQQFPDLHSELNLSSLELGDSALYFCASSVEPGSNTEAFFGQGTRLTVV.

The CDR3 reads CASSTPLPGGYGYTF. Here the CDR3 DNA reads TGTGCCAGCAGCACTCCCCTACCGGGTGGCTATGGCTACACCTTC. V usage is TRBV28 and J usage is TRBJ1-2; unclear D gene. Trimming shortened V by 6 bases and J by 4 bases, and 18 bases separated the two germline ends. The CDR3 length is 15 residues. The V gene's germline CDR1 is MDHEN and CDR2 SYDVKM.

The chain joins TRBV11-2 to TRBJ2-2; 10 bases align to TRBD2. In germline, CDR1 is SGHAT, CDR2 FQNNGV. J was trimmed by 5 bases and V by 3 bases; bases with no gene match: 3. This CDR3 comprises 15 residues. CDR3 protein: CASSFASGGTGELFF. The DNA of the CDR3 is TGTGCCAGCAGCTTCGCTAGCGGGGGAACCGGGGAGCTGTTTTTT.

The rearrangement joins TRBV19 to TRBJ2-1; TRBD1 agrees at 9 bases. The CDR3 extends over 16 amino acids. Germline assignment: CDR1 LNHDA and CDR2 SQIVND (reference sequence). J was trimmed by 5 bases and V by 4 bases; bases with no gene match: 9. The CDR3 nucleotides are TGTGCCAGTAGTAATTCGGGACAGGGTTTACACAATGAGCAGTTCTTC. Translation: CASSNSGQGLHNEQFF.

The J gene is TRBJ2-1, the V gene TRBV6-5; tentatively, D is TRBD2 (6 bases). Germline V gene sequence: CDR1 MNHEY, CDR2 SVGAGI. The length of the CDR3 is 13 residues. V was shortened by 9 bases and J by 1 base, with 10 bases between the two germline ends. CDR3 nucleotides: TGTGCCAGTAACGGGGGTTCCTACAATGAGCAGTTCTTC. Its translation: CASNGGSYNEQFF.

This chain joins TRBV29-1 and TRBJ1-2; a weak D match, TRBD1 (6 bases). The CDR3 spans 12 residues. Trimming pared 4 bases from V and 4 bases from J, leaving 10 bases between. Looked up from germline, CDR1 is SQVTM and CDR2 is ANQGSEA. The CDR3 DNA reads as TGCAGCGTTGCGGACAGTATCTATGGCTACACCTTC. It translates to CSVADSIYGYTF.

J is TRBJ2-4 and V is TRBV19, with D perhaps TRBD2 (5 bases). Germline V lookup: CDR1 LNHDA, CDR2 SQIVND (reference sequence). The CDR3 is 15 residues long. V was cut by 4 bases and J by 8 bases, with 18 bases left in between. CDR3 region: CASSRPGPRADIQYF. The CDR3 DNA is TGTGCCAGTAGTAGGCCCGGGCCCCGAGCGGACATTCAGTACTTC.

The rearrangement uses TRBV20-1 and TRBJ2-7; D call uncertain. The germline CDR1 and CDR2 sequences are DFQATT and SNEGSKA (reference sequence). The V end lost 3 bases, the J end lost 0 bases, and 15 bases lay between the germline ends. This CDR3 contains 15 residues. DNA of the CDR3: TGCAGTGCTAGTTTCCCAAAACTTAGCTCCTACGAGCAGTACTTC. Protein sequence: CSASFPKLSSYEQYF.

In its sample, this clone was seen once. The CDR3 region has the DNA TGTGCCAGCAGGCTCCCGGACATGGGTGAGCAGTACTTC. Translation gives CASRLPDMGEQYF. The genes are TRBV27 and TRBJ2-7, with D tentatively TRBD1 (5 bases). Germline V gene data show CDR1 as MNHEY and CDR2 as SMNVEV (reference sequence). The CDR3 covers 13 residues. V dropped 6 bases and J dropped 7 bases, with 16 bases sitting between them.

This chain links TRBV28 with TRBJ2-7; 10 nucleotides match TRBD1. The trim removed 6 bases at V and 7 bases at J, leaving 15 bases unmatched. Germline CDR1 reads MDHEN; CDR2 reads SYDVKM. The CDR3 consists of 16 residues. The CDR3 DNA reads TGTGCCAGCAGCACGGGGGGGGACAGGGGATTTCTTGAGCAGTACTTC. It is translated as CASSTGGDRGFLEQYF.